Listed below are T cell receptor beta chains from one sample, sequenced in a study of regulatory T cells in long-lasting Graves disease. From the multiplex PCR reads, TCRdb called clonotypes with MiXCR, one entry per CDR3 protein. In the table there are hundreds of thousands of distinct CDR3 sequences, approximately 16% of which are singletons. The same sample was also used in a study of T cells in Graves' hyperthyroidism and ophthalmopathy.

The sequencing here drew on peripheral blood mononuclear cells (PBMCs), taken at new diagnosis, from a patient treated with antithyroid drugs. Receptors originate from a man aged 35-49 years with Graves disease. Both conserved end residues are part of each CDR3. Fields, in order: D gene, V gene, J gene, clone size, CDR3 protein, CDR3 DNA. The D gene is left open where the match is weak. Clone size is shown for a subset of rows, as once, few, many or a class of expanded clone.

TRBD1	TRBV27	TRBJ1-2	many	CASTGQGTYGYTF	TGTGCCAGCACTGGACAGGGGACCTATGGCTACACCTTC
.	TRBV6-2/TRBV6-3	TRBJ2-5	many	CASSYSTQGYDQETQYF	TGTGCCAGCAGTTACTCGACTCAGGGCTACGACCAAGAGACCCAGTACTTC
.	TRBV2	TRBJ1-6	many	CASTGTTVNSPLHF	TGTGCCAGCACCGGAACTACAGTTAATTCACCCCTCCACTTT
TRBD1	TRBV7-9	TRBJ1-5	few	CASSLGDRGYSNQPQHF	TGTGCCAGCAGCTTAGGGGACAGGGGTTATAGCAATCAGCCCCAGCATTTT
.	TRBV20-1	TRBJ1-5	.	CSARKVNSNQPQHF	TGCAGTGCTAGGAAGGTTAATAGCAATCAGCCCCAGCATTTT
.	TRBV6-5	TRBJ1-5	few	CASSWTPNQPQHF	TGTGCCAGCAGTTGGACACCCAATCAGCCCCAGCATTTT
.	TRBV9	TRBJ1-1	many	CASSNPTGGHTEAFF	TGTGCCAGCAGCAACCCGACCGGCGGGCACACTGAAGCTTTCTTT
TRBD1	TRBV5-1	TRBJ2-3	few	CASSLAGTGTRSRYF	TGCGCCAGCAGCTTGGCCGGGACAGGGACACGGTCTCGGTATTTT
.	TRBV11-2	TRBJ2-2	many	CASSLEKANTGELFF	TGTGCCAGCAGCTTAGAAAAGGCGAACACCGGGGAGCTGTTTTTT
.	TRBV7-3	TRBJ1-1	many	CASSPGRGTEAFF	TGTGCCAGCAGCCCAGGGCGCGGCACTGAAGCTTTCTTT
TRBD1	TRBV30	TRBJ2-7	many	CAWDRGRVEVAEQYF	TGTGCCTGGGACAGGGGTCGAGTGGAAGTCGCGGAGCAGTACTTC
TRBD1	TRBV6-2/TRBV6-3	TRBJ2-7	few	CASKGQRSYEQYF	TGTGCCAGCAAGGGACAGCGGTCCTACGAGCAGTACTTC
TRBD2	TRBV6-1	TRBJ2-1	many	CASTYPASGGRGEQFF	TGTGCCAGCACCTACCCGGCTAGCGGGGGGAGGGGTGAGCAGTTCTTC
.	TRBV7-2	TRBJ2-7	.	CASSLGSGVFYEQYF	TGTGCCAGCAGCTTAGGGTCAGGGGTCTTCTACGAGCAGTACTTC
TRBD1	TRBV7-2	TRBJ1-5	many	CASSSYRGHIQPQHF	TGTGCCAGCAGCTCTTACAGGGGGCATATTCAGCCCCAGCATTTT
.	TRBV6-4	TRBJ2-2	few	CASSAESNTGELFF	TGTGCCAGCAGTGCTGAATCGAACACCGGGGAGCTGTTTTTT
.	TRBV28	TRBJ2-4	once	CASSSPPGVAKNIQYF	TGTGCCAGCAGTTCACCACCAGGGGTAGCCAAAAACATTCAGTACTTC
TRBD1	TRBV20-1	TRBJ1-4	.	CSARTGWGEKLFF	TGCAGTGCCAGGACAGGGTGGGGTGAAAAACTGTTTTTT
.	TRBV19	TRBJ1-1	few	CASSILSHSNTEAFF	TGTGCCAGTAGTATTTTATCACACTCGAACACTGAAGCTTTCTTT
.	TRBV5-5	TRBJ2-2	.	CASSTRAGGQLFF	TGTGCCAGCAGCACCCGGGCCGGGGGGCAGCTGTTTTTT
TRBD2	TRBV12-5	TRBJ2-3	many	CASAAGGIDTQYF	TGTGCTAGTGCAGCGGGGGGCATTGATACGCAGTATTTT
TRBD2	TRBV12-3/TRBV12-4	TRBJ2-3	once	CASSPRLAGGGDTQYF	TGTGCCAGCAGCCCTCGACTAGCGGGGGGCGGAGATACGCAGTATTTT
TRBD1	TRBV27	TRBJ1-2	once	CASSLGHRGSLNGYTF	TGTGCCAGCAGTTTAGGGCACAGGGGGAGTCTGAATGGCTACACCTTC
TRBD1	TRBV19	TRBJ2-7	few	CASSKNPGTGRDEQYF	TGTGCCAGTAGTAAGAATCCCGGGACAGGGCGCGACGAGCAGTACTTC
.	TRBV2	TRBJ1-5	many	CASSGLGNSNQPQHF	TGTGCCAGCAGTGGTCTGGGAAACAGCAATCAGCCCCAGCATTTT
TRBD2	TRBV15	TRBJ2-1	few	CATSRDGGGSYNEQFF	TGTGCCACCAGCAGAGATGGGGGGGGATCCTACAATGAGCAGTTCTTC
.	TRBV6-5	TRBJ1-2	many	CASSYSGGNYGYTF	TGTGCCAGCAGTTACTCCGGCGGAAACTATGGCTACACCTTC
TRBD1	TRBV10-3	TRBJ2-3	many	CAISPGTGLTDTQYF	TGTGCCATCAGTCCCGGGACAGGTCTCACAGATACGCAGTATTTT
TRBD2	TRBV7-9	TRBJ2-3	.	CASSHRTSGSPDTQYF	TGTGCCAGCAGCCACCGGACTAGTGGGTCCCCAGATACGCAGTATTTT
.	TRBV5-1	TRBJ1-2	few	CASSRDSRGYGYTF	TGCGCCAGCAGCCGTGACAGTCGGGGTTATGGCTACACCTTC
TRBD2	TRBV9	TRBJ2-1	few	CASSVVAGGGNEQFF	TGTGCCAGCAGCGTAGTAGCGGGGGGGGGGAATGAGCAGTTCTTC
.	TRBV14	TRBJ1-2	.	CASSQDAGRLYGYTF	TGTGCCAGCAGCCAAGACGCAGGGCGCCTCTATGGCTACACCTTC
.	TRBV5-1	TRBJ2-3	many	CASSLSQGSPITDTQYF	TGTGCCAGCAGCCTTTCACAGGGCTCCCCCATCACAGATACGCAGTATTTT
.	TRBV30	TRBJ1-2	few	CAWSGINYGYTF	TGTGCCTGGAGCGGTATAAACTATGGCTACACCTTC
.	TRBV20-1	TRBJ1-5	few	CSARAPGGAWGNQPQHF	TGCAGTGCTAGAGCCCCGGGGGGCGCGTGGGGCAATCAGCCCCAGCATTTT